This T cell receptor beta chain was recorded in a study of regulatory T cells in long-lasting Graves disease. Study-wide findings and caveats: The study found lower TCR diversity in persistent Graves' patients than in newly diagnosed ones. Under persistent disease, TRBV28, TRBJ1-2 and TRBJ2-5 were used preferentially.

Assembly of TCR beta libraries relied on iRepertoire HTBI primers together with Arm-PCR of CDR3 regions. In the original workflow: Samples collectively showed 60 to 75 TRBV and more than 12 TRBJ segments. TCRdb re-called the multiplex PCR reads through MiXCR, storing one row per CDR3 protein. The V and J calls and clone size are TCRdb's, not the authors'. The sample comprises some 440,000 distinct CDR3 sequences, less than 25% of which are singletons, and about 8.3% rests with the top ten. The V gene lost 0 bases and the J gene lost 5 bases, with 8 bases spanning the gap. The CDR3 extends over 13 amino acids. Germline lookup yields CDR1 SEHNR and CDR2 FQNEAQ (reference sequence). This clonotype was seen more than once but under ten times. The antigen is not known. The time point denotes: persistent/refractory GD, antithyroid drugs over 5 years with positive TRAb. PBMC RNA was the source of the TCR library.

This TCR was sampled from a female donor with Graves disease. The rearrangement links TRBV7-9 to TRBJ2-7, with D perhaps matching TRBD1 (5 bases). Specimen: peripheral blood mononuclear cells (PBMCs), collected when the disease was refractory, from a patient treated with antithyroid drugs. DNA for the CDR3: TGTGCCAGCAGCTTAGCGGCAGGGAACGAGCAGTACTTC. Translation gives CASSLAAGNEQYF.